These T cell receptor beta chains were read from a single sample in a study of OX40 agonist ivuxolimab in advanced cancers. Clones were sequenced by immunoSEQ multiplex PCR, and TCRdb holds only the in-frame ones, with some missing. The table has roughly 100,000 clones, about four fifths seen once. The sequences come from CD4+ or CD8+ T cells sorted from blood, collected in a trial of the OX40 agonist ivuxolimab. Source of these receptors: an adult with an advanced solid tumor such as melanoma, head and neck, liver or kidney cancer. The CDR3 runs from the conserved cysteine through the conserved F or W. Fields, in order: D gene, clone size, V gene, J gene, CDR3 DNA, CDR3 protein. A D gene is named only where the DNA matches it firmly. Expanded clones get a size class; other rows say once, few or many, or leave the size out.

>.|.|TRBV18|TRBJ2-3
TGTGCCAGCTCACCACGGGACCACACAGATACGCAGTATTTT
CASSPRDHTDTQYF
>.|.|TRBV10-3|TRBJ2-7
TGTGCCATCAGTGAAATCTCTGAGTCTTCATTTCGCTACGAGCAGTACTTC
CAISEISESSFRYEQYF
>.|.|TRBV4-2|TRBJ2-5
TGTGCCAGCAGCCAAGAACCGGGAGTGGGTGAGACCCAGTACTTC
CASSQEPGVGETQYF
>.|.|TRBV7-8|TRBJ2-3
TGTGCCAGCAGCTTAGGCCTAAAGACAGATACGCAGTATTTT
CASSLGLKTDTQYF
>.|.|TRBV19|TRBJ1-2
TGTGCCAGTAGTATCGGGGTCAGGAACTATGGCTACACCTTC
CASSIGVRNYGYTF
>.|.|TRBV27|TRBJ1-5
TGTGCCAGCAGAACGGACGGACAGTTCGGCAATCAGCCCCAGCATTTT
CASRTDGQFGNQPQHF
>.|.|TRBV2|TRBJ2-4
TGTGCCAGCAGTCGGACCAGACGGGAACTGCAGTACTTC
CASSRTRRELQYF
>.|.|TRBV7-3|TRBJ2-6
TGTGCCAGCAGCCCACAGGGGAGGTTTGGGGCCAACGTCCTGACTTTC
CASSPQGRFGANVLTF
>.|.|TRBV7-9|TRBJ2-7
TGTGCCAGCAGCTTGAACACCTACGAGCAGTACTTC
CASSLNTYEQYF
>.|.|TRBV7-9|TRBJ2-1
TGTGCCAGCAGCCCCGACGTGGGCGTGAATGAGCAGTTCTTC
CASSPDVGVNEQFF
>TRBD1|.|TRBV29-1|TRBJ1-6
TGCAGCGTTGAAGATCGCGTGACAGGGACCTATAATTCACCCCTCCACTTT
CSVEDRVTGTYNSPLHF
>.|.|TRBV28|TRBJ1-2
TGTGCCAGCAGTGGGTATGGCTACACCTTC
CASSGYGYTF
>.|.|TRBV2|TRBJ2-5
TGTGCCAGCAGTGATGCAGGGGGGAAGATAGTGGAGACCCAGTACTTC
CASSDAGGKIVETQYF
>TRBD1|.|TRBV7-2|TRBJ2-1
TGTGCCAGCAGCTCGGACAGGTACTCCTACAATGAGCAGTTCTTC
CASSSDRYSYNEQFF
>.|.|TRBV5-1|TRBJ2-5
TGCGCCAGCAGCCTCAGGGACAACCAAGAGACCCAGTACTTC
CASSLRDNQETQYF
>.|.|TRBV7-3|TRBJ1-6
TGTGCCAGCAGCGATTCAGGAGGGAATTCACCCCTCCACTTT
CASSDSGGNSPLHF
>.|.|TRBV5-4|TRBJ2-3
TGTGCCAGCAGCTTGGCACGGGAGCATAGCACAGATACGCAGTATTTT
CASSLAREHSTDTQYF
>.|.|TRBV20-1|TRBJ2-5
TGCAGTGCTAGCCTAGCGGAGACCCAGTACTTC
CSASLAETQYF
>.|few|TRBV7-9|TRBJ2-7
TGTGCCAGCCAGGTGATGGGCGAGCAGTACTTC
CASQVMGEQYF
>.|few|TRBV7-3|TRBJ1-2
TGTGCCAGCAGCCTCTCCCAGGGTAGCTACACCTTC
CASSLSQGSYTF
>.|.|TRBV7-8|TRBJ2-1
TGTGCCAGCAGCCCGCGGGCTATCAGGGGAAATGAGCAGTTCTTC
CASSPRAIRGNEQFF
>TRBD1|.|TRBV27|TRBJ2-7
TGTGCCAGCAGTCGCACAGGGGGCGCGGATCAGTACTTC
CASSRTGGADQYF
>.|few|TRBV5-1|TRBJ1-4
TGCGCCAGCAGCTCCGGCCTCCGGGATGAAAAACTGTTTTTT
CASSSGLRDEKLFF
>.|.|TRBV6-6|TRBJ2-6
TGTGCCAGCACCATAGGGGCCAACGTCCTGACTTTC
CASTIGANVLTF
>.|.|TRBV10-2|TRBJ1-1
TGCGCCAGCAGGGGCCATGGAGGTATGAACACTGAAGCTTTCTTT
CASRGHGGMNTEAFF
>.|.|TRBV28|TRBJ2-5
TGTGCCAGCAGTTTAGCGTCGATGAACGGGGAGACCCAGTACTTC
CASSLASMNGETQYF
>.|.|TRBV9|TRBJ1-2
TGTGCCAGCAGCGTGAGGGCGGGGCCGACTTATGGCTACACCTTC
CASSVRAGPTYGYTF
>.|.|TRBV6-5|TRBJ2-7
TGTGCCAGCACCCGGTCCCGGGCCACCTACGAGCAGTACTTC
CASTRSRATYEQYF
>.|once|TRBV6-1|TRBJ2-7
TGTGCCAGCAGTGTGGGGCCCCGAAGATCCTACGAGCAGTACTTC
CASSVGPRRSYEQYF
>.|.|TRBV20-1|TRBJ1-2
TGCAGTGCTAGGGGTCGGGACACCTTC
CSARGRDTF
>.|.|TRBV7-2|TRBJ1-2
TGTGCCAGCAGCCTGGAAGGGAGTATGGGTCATGGCTACACCTTC
CASSLEGSMGHGYTF
>.|.|TRBV2|TRBJ2-7
TGTGCCAGCAGTGAGGAACGCTCCTTTCCCTCTTACGAGCAGTACTTC
CASSEERSFPSYEQYF
>TRBD1|.|TRBV30|TRBJ1-2
TGTGCCTGGAGTGTACACGGGACAGGGAATGGCTACACCTTC
CAWSVHGTGNGYTF
>.|.|TRBV7-2|TRBJ1-1
TGTGCCAGCAGCTTACGGTTCGGACTGAAGAACACTGAAGCTTTCTTT
CASSLRFGLKNTEAFF
>.|.|TRBV30|TRBJ1-1
TGTGCTTATACGGAGGACGCTGAAGCTTTCTTT
CAYTEDAEAFF
>TRBD1|.|TRBV28|TRBJ2-1
TGTGCCAGCAGTTCCCGACAGGGGCCCTACAATGAGCAGTTCTTC
CASSSRQGPYNEQFF
>.|.|TRBV2|TRBJ2-7
TGTGCCAGCAGGAGCGCCCCTTCCGAGCAGTACTTC
CASRSAPSEQYF
>.|.|TRBV30|TRBJ2-7
TGTGCCTGGAGCCGGGACCGCCTCTCCTACGAGCAGTACTTC
CAWSRDRLSYEQYF
>.|few|TRBV30|TRBJ2-7
TGTGCCTGGAGTCCTGGGGTTTCCTACGAGCAGTACTTC
CAWSPGVSYEQYF
>.|few|TRBV7-2|TRBJ1-6
TGTGCCAGCAGCTTAAATCCAGGGGCAGGATCACCCCTCCACTTT
CASSLNPGAGSPLHF
>TRBD1|once|TRBV4-3|TRBJ1-4
TGCGCCAGCAGCCAAGATTGGGGACAGGCCTGGGGGGTACTGTTTTTT
CASSQDWGQAWGVLFF
>.|.|TRBV7-2|TRBJ1-2
TGTGCCAGCAGCTTAATGCCAAATAACTATGGCTACACCTTC
CASSLMPNNYGYTF
>.|few|TRBV5-7|TRBJ1-1
TGTGCCAGCAGCCCGGGGGCTCCAACGGGGAACACTGAAGCTTTCTTT
CASSPGAPTGNTEAFF
>.|.|TRBV27|TRBJ2-3
TGTGCCAGCAGCCGGACTCTAAGCACAGATACGCAGTATTTT
CASSRTLSTDTQYF
>TRBD2|.|TRBV28|TRBJ2-1
TGTGCCAGCAGTCCCGGGGGGGGGTACAATGAGCAGTTCTTC
CASSPGGGYNEQFF
>TRBD1|.|TRBV5-6|TRBJ2-1
TGTGCCAGCAGCTTTGGACAGGGCGGCAATGAGCAGTTCTTC
CASSFGQGGNEQFF
>.|.|TRBV4-3|TRBJ2-3
TGCGCCAGCAGCCAACAAACAACATACACAGATACGCAGTATTTT
CASSQQTTYTDTQYF
>.|.|TRBV2|TRBJ2-3
TGTGCCAGCAGAGTAGCGGCTAGCACAGATACGCAGTATTTT
CASRVAASTDTQYF
>TRBD2|.|TRBV5-1|TRBJ2-3
TGCGCCAGCACGCCACTAGCGGGGGACCCCTCGGCGCAGTATTTT
CASTPLAGDPSAQYF
>.|.|TRBV7-3|TRBJ1-6
TGTGCCAGCAAAATAGACGGAGGAAATTCACCCCTCCACTTT
CASKIDGGNSPLHF
>.|.|TRBV4-1|TRBJ2-3
TGCGCCAGCAGCCGAACTGAAACGGGGACTAGCACAGATACGCAGTATTTT
CASSRTETGTSTDTQYF
>.|.|TRBV7-2|TRBJ2-7
TGTGCCAGCAGCAAGGGGGGAAAGTACGAGCAGTACTTC
CASSKGGKYEQYF
>TRBD1|.|TRBV18|TRBJ2-1
TGTGCCAGCTCACCACTGGACAGGCGAGATGAGCAGTTCTTC
CASSPLDRRDEQFF
>.|.|TRBV27|TRBJ2-7
TGTGCCAGCAGTTTATTGGCAGGGGTTTCCTACGAGCAGTACTTC
CASSLLAGVSYEQYF